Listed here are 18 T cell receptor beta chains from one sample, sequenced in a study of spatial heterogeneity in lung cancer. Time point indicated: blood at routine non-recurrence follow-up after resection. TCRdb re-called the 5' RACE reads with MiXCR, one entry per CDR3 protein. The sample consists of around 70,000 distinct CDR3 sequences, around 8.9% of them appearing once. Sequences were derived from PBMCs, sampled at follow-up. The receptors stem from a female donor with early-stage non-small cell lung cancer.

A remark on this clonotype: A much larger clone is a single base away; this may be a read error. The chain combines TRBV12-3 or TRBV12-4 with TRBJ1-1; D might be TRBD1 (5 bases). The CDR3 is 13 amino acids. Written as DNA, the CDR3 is TGTGCCAGCACGACCAGGGAGTGGACTGTAGCTTTCTTT. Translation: CASTTREWTVAFF.

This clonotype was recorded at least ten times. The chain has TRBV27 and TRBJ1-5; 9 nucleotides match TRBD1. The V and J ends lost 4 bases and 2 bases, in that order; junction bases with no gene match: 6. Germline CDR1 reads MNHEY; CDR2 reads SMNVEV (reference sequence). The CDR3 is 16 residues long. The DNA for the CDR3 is TGTGCCAGCAGTTCCCTCCGGGACAGGGGCAATCAGCCCCAGCATTTT. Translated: CASSSLRDRGNQPQHF.

The CDR3 sequence: CASRGQGAGGELFF. CDR3 DNA: TGTGCCAGCAGAGGACAGGGGGCTGGCGGGGAGCTGTTTTTT. This chain joins TRBV6-5 and TRBJ2-2; 11 positions match TRBD1. CDR3 length: 14 amino acids. V was clipped by 6 bases and J by 7 bases; unmatched bases: 4. Germline lookup yields CDR1 MNHEY and CDR2 SVGAGI.

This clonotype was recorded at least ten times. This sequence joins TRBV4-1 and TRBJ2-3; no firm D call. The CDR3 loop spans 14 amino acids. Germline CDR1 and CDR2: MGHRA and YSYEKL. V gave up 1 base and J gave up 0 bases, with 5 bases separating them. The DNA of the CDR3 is TGCGCCAGCAGCCAAGTTAGAAGCACAGATACGCAGTATTTT. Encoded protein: CASSQVRSTDTQYF.

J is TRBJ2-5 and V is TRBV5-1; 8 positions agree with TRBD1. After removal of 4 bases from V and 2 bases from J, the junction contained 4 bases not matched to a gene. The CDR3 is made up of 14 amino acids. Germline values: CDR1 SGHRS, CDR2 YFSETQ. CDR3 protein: CASSKRQGQETQYF. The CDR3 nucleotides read TGCGCCAGCAGCAAAAGACAGGGGCAAGAGACCCAGTACTTC. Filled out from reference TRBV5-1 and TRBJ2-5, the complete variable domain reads KAGVTQTPRYLIKTRGQQVTLSCSPISGHRSVSWYQQTPGQGLQFLFEYFSETQRNKGNFPGRFSGRQFSNSRSEMNVSTLELGDSALYLCASSKRQGQETQYFGPGTRLLVL.

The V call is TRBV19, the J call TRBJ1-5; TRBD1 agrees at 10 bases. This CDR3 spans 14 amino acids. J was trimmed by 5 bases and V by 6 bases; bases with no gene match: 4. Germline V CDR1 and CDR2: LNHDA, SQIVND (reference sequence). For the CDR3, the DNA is TGTGCCAGTAGGAGACAGGGGGCCCATCAGCCCCAGCATTTT. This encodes CASRRQGAHQPQHF.

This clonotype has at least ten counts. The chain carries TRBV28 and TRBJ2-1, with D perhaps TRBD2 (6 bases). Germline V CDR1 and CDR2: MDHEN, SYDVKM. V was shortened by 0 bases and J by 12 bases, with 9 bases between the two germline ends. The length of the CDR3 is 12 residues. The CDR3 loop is CASSLWGTGQFF. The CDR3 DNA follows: TGTGCCAGCAGTTTATGGGGGACTGGGCAGTTCTTC. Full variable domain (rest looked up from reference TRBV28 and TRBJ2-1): DVKVTQSSRYLVKRTGEKVFLECVQDMDHENMFWYRQDPGLGLRLIYFSYDVKMKEKGDIPEGYSVSREKKERFSLILESASTNQTSMYLCASSLWGTGQFFGPGTRLTVL.

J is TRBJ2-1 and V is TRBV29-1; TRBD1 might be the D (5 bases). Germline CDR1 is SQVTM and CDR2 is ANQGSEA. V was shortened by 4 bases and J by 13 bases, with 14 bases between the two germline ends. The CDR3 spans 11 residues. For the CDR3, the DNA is TGCAGCGTTGGCAGGGAAAATTTCCAGTTCTTC. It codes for CSVGRENFQFF.

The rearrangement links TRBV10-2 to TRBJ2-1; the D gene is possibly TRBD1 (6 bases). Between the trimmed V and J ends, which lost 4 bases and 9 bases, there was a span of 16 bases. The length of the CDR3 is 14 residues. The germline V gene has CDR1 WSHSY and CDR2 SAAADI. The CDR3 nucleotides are TGCGCCAGCAGTGGATCAGGGGCTTGGGGTGAGCAGTTCTTC. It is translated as CASSGSGAWGEQFF.

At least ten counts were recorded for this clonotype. CDR3 amino acids: CASRGFGLVGGNIQYF. The CDR3 DNA follows: TGTGCCAGTAGGGGATTCGGACTAGTAGGTGGAAACATTCAGTACTTC. The chain joins TRBV19 to TRBJ2-4, with 7 bases aligning to TRBD2. The CDR3 runs to 16 residues. V lost 6 bases and J lost 6; bases outside the gene matches: 14. The germline CDR1 and CDR2 sequences are LNHDA and SQIVND (reference sequence).

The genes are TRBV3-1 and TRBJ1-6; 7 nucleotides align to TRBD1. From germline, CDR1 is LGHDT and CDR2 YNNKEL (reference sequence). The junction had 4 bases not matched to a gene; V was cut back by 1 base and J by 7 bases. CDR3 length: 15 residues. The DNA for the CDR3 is TGTGCCAGCAGCCAAGTCGGGACAGCAAATTCACCCCTCCACTTT. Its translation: CASSQVGTANSPLHF.

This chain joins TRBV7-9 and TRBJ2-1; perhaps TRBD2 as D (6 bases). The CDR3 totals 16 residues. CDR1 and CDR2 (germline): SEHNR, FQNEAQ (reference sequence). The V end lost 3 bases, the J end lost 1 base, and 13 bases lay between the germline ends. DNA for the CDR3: TGTGCCAGCAGCTTCCCACCGGGAGAGTCCTACAATGAGCAGTTCTTC. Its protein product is CASSFPPGESYNEQFF.

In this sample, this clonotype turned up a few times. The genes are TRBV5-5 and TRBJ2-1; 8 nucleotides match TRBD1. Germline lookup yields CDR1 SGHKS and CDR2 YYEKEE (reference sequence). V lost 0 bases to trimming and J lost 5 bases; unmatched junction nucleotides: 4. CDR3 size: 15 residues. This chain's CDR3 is CASSLGQGIDNEQFF. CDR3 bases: TGTGCCAGCAGCTTGGGACAGGGGATTGACAATGAGCAGTTCTTC.

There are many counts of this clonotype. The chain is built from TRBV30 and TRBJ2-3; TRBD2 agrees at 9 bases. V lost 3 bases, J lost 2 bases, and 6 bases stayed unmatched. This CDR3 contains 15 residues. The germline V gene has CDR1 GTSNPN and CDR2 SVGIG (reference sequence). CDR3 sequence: CAWRPSGVLTDTQYF. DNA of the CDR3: TGTGCCTGGAGGCCTAGCGGGGTCCTCACAGATACGCAGTATTTT.

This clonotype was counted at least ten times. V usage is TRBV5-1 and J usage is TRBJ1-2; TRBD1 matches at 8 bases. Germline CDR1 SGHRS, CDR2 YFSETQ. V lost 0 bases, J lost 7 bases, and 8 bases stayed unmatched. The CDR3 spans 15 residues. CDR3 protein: CASSLAGGGSRGYTF. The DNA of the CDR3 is TGCGCCAGCAGCTTGGCAGGGGGCGGAAGTCGTGGCTACACCTTC.

CDR3 in DNA: TGCGCCAGCAGCCGAACAACTAGCGGAAAGGAGACCCAGTACTTC. Its translation is CASSRTTSGKETQYF. The chain joins TRBV5-1 to TRBJ2-5; TRBD2 agrees at 8 bases. The trim removed 4 bases at V and 5 bases at J, leaving 10 bases unmatched. CDR3 length: 15 amino acids. The germline V gene encodes CDR1 SGHRS and CDR2 YFSETQ.

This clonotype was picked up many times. CDR3 DNA: TGTGCCAGCAGCCTCGACAGGGACTCACCCCTCCACTTT. Its protein is CASSLDRDSPLHF. The chain links TRBV28 to TRBJ1-6; 7 nucleotides align to TRBD1. J was trimmed by 10 bases and V by 6 bases; bases with no gene match: 6. The CDR3 totals 13 residues. Per the germline V gene, CDR1 is MDHEN and CDR2 is SYDVKM. The variable domain in full, completed from reference TRBV28 and TRBJ1-6, reads DVKVTQSSRYLVKRTGEKVFLECVQDMDHENMFWYRQDPGLGLRLIYFSYDVKMKEKGDIPEGYSVSREKKERFSLILESASTNQTSMYLCASSLDRDSPLHFGNGTRLTVT.

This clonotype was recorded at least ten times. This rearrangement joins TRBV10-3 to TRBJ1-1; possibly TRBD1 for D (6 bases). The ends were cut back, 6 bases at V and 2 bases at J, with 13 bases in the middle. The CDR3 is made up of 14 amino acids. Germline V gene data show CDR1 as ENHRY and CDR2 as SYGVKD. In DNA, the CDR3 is TGTGCCATCAGCGACGGCAGGGGCAACACTGAAGCTTTCTTT. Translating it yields CAISDGRGNTEAFF.